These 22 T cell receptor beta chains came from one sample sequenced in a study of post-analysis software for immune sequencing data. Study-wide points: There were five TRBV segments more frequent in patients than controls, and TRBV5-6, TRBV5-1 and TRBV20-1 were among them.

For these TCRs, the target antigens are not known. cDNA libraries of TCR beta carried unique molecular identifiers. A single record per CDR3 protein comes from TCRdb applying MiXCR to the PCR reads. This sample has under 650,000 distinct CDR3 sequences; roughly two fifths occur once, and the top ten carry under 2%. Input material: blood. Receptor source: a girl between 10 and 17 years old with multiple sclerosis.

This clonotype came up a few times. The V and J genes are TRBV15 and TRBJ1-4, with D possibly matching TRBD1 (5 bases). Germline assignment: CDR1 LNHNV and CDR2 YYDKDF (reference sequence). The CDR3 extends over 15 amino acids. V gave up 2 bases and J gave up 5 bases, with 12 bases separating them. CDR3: CATSRPLAGNEKLFF. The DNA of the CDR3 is TGTGCCACCAGCAGACCACTTGCAGGGAATGAAAAACTGTTTTTT.

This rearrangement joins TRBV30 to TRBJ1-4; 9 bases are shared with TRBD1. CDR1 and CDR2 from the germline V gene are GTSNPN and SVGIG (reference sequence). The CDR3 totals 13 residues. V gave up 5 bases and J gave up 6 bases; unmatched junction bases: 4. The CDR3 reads CAWAGTGYEKLFF. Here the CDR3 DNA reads TGTGCCTGGGCCGGGACAGGGTATGAAAAACTGTTTTTT.

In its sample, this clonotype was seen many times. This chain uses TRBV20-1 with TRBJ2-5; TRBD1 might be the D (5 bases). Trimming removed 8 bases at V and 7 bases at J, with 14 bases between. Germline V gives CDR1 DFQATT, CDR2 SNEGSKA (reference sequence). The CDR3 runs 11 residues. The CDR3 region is CSPQGPGTQYF. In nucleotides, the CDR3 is TGCAGTCCCCAGGGTCCGGGGACCCAGTACTTC.

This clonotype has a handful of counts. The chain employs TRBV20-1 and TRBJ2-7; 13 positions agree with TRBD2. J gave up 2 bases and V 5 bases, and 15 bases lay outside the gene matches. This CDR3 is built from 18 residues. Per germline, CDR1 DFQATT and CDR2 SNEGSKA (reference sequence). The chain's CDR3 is CSAFGLAGDLVPTYEQYF. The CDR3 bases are TGCAGTGCTTTCGGACTAGCGGGAGACCTAGTACCCACCTACGAGCAGTACTTC.

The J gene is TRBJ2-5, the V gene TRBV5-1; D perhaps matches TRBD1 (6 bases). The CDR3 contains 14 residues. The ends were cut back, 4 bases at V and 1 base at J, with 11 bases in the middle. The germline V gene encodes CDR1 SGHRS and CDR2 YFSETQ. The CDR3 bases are TGCGCCAGCAGCCTCCGGGACACCCAAGAGACCCAGTACTTC. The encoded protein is CASSLRDTQETQYF.

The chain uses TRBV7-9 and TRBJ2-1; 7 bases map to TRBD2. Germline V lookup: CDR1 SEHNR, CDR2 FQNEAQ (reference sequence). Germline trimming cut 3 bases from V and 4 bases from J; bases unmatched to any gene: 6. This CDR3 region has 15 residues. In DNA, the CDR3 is TGTGCCAGCAGCTTCCGGGGGGATAGTTACAATGAGCAGTTCTTC. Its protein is CASSFRGDSYNEQFF.

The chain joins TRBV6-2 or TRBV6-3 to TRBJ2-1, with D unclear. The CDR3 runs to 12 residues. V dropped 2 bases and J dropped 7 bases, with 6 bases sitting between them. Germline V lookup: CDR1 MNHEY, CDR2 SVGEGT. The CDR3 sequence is CASSYPMNEQFF. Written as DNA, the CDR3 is TGTGCCAGCAGTTACCCGATGAATGAGCAGTTCTTC.

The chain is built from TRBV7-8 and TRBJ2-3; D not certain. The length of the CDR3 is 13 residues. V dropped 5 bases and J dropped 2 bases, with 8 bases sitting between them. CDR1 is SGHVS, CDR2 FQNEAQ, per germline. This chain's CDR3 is CASSHPATDTQYF. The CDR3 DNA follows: TGTGCCAGCAGCCACCCGGCCACAGATACGCAGTATTTT.

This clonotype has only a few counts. The DNA of the CDR3 is TGCAGTGCCATCGACAGGGCGCAAGAGACCCAGTACTTC. Amino acids: CSAIDRAQETQYF. The chain employs TRBV20-1 and TRBJ2-5; the match to TRBD1 covers 7 bases. CDR3 length: 13 amino acids. The germline V gene has CDR1 DFQATT and CDR2 SNEGSKA (reference sequence). The trim removed 6 bases at V and 2 bases at J, leaving 6 bases unmatched.

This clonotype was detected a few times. This CDR3 is CASSKFLGTEAFF. The CDR3 nucleotides read TGTGCCAGCAGCAAGTTCCTTGGGACTGAAGCTTTCTTT. The chain employs TRBV12-3 or TRBV12-4 and TRBJ1-1; D unclear. Trimming removed 6 bases at V and 5 bases at J, with 13 bases between. The CDR3 length is 13 residues.

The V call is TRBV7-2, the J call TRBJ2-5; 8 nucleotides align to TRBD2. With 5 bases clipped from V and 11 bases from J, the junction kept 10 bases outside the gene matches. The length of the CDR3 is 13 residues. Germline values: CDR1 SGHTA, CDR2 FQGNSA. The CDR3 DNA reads TGTGCCAGCAGCCGCGGGACTAGGGTGGTGCAGTACTTC. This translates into CASSRGTRVVQYF.

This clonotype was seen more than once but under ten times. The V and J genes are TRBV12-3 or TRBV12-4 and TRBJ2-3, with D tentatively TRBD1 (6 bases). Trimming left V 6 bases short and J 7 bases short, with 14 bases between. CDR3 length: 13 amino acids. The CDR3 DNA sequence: TGTGCCAGCAGCCCAGGGGTCTCAAATACGCAGTATTTT. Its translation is CASSPGVSNTQYF.

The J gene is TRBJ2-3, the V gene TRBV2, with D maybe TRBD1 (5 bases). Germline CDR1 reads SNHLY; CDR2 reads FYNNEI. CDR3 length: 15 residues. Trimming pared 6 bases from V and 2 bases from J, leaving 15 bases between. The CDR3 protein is CASRPPGWDTDTQYF. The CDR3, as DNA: TGTGCCAGCAGGCCCCCAGGGTGGGACACAGATACGCAGTATTTT. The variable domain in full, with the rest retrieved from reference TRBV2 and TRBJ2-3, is EPEVTQTPSHQVTQMGQEVILRCVPISNHLYFYWYRQILGQKVEFLVSFYNNEISEKSEIFDDQFSVERPDGSNFTLKIRSTKLEDSAMYFCASRPPGWDTDTQYFGPGTRLTVL.

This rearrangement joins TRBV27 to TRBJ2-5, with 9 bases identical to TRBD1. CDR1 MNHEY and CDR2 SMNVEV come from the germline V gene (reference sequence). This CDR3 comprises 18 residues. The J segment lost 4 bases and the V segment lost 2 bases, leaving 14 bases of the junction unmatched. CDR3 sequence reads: CASSLRGTGGVEGETQYF. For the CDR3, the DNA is TGTGCCAGCAGTTTACGGGGAACAGGGGGCGTCGAAGGAGAGACCCAGTACTTC.

The CDR3 DNA reads TGTGCCAGCAGCCCAAACGAGGCACCAGATACGCAGTATTTT. It is translated as CASSPNEAPDTQYF. This chain uses TRBV3-1 with TRBJ2-3; no reliable D call. Germline lookup yields CDR1 LGHDT and CDR2 YNNKEL (reference sequence). The CDR3 runs 14 residues. V dropped 4 bases and J dropped 4 bases, with 12 bases sitting between them.

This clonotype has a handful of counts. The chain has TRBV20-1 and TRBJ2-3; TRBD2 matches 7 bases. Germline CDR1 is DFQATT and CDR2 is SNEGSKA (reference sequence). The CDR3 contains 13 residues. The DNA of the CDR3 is TGCCCAGCCGGGGGGTTGTACACAGATACGCAGTATTTT. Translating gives CPAGGLYTDTQYF.

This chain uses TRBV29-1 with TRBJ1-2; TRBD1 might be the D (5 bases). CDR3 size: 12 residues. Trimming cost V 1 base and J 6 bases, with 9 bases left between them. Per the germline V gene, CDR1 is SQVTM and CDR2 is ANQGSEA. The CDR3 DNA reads TGCAGCGTTGAAGCATTGGGGGATGGCTACACCTTC. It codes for CSVEALGDGYTF.

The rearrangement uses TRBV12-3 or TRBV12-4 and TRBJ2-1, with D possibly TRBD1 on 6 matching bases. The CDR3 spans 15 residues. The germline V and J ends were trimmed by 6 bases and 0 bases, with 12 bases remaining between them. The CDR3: CASSRGRTSYNEQFF. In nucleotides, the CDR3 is TGTGCCAGCAGCAGGGGCAGAACCTCCTACAATGAGCAGTTCTTC.

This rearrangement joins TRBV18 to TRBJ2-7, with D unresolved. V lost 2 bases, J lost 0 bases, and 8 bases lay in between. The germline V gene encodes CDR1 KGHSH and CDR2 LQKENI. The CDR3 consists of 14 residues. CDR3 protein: CASSPSTSSYEQYF. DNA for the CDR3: TGTGCCAGCTCACCAAGCACGAGCTCCTACGAGCAGTACTTC.

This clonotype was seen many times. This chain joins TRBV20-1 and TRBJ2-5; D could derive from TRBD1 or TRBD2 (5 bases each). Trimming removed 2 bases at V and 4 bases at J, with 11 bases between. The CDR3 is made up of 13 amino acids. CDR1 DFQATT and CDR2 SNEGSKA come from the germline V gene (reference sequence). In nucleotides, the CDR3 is TGCAGTGCTAGATCGCCCGGGGCAGAGACCCAGTACTTC. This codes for CSARSPGAETQYF.

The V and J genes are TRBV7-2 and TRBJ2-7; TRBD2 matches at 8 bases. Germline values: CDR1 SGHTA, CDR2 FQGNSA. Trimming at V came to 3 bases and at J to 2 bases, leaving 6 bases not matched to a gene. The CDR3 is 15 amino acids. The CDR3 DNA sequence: TGTGCCAGCAGCTTCGAAGCGGGGGCCCCCTACGAGCAGTACTTC. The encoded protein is CASSFEAGAPYEQYF.

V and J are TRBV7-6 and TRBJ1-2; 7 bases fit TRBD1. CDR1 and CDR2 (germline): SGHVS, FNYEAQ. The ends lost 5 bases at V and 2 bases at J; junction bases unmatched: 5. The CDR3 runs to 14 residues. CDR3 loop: CASSPDRLNYGYTF. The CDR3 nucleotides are TGTGCCAGCAGCCCGGACAGGTTGAACTATGGCTACACCTTC. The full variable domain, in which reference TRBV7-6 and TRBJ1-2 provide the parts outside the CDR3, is GAGVSQSPRYKVTKRGQDVALRCDPISGHVSLYWYRQALGQGPEFLTYFNYEAQQDKSGLPNDRFSAERPEGSISTLTIQRTEQRDSAMYRCASSPDRLNYGYTFGSGTRLTVV.